Listed below are T cell receptor beta chains from one sample, sequenced in a study of blood T cell repertoires in COVID-19. This table comes from immunoSEQ multiplex PCR, and its TCRdb copy is limited to in-frame clones, with some not included. Seen here are under 200,000 clones, 82% observed once, and the top ten hold around 7.8%. The sequenced material came from peripheral blood. These TCRs come from an older woman with COVID-19, enrolled during active disease. Both conserved end residues are part of each CDR3. Clone size appears in some rows only: once, few, many, or a class for an expanded clone.

V gene | clone size | CDR3 length | CDR3 protein
TRBV7-2 | - | 15 | CASSWTSGSQETQYF
TRBV6-2/TRBV6-3 | - | 17 | CASSSLPPGLYNSPLHF
TRBV27 | - | 16 | CASSLSRRGLHQPQHF
TRBV6-5 | few | 13 | CASSYDIGTEAFF
TRBV25-1 | few | 13 | CASTTGQNQPQHF
TRBV28 | - | 14 | CASSLSRENSPLHF
TRBV5-1 | - | 16 | CASSLGGVSEGETQYF
TRBV25-1 | - | 17 | CASSPFPGQGANEKLFF
TRBV7-2 | - | 17 | CASSGPPPGQLYNEQFF
TRBV7-9 | - | 16 | CASSLTAPGGNEKLFF
TRBV19 | few | 16 | CASSGGQGAVNQPQHF
TRBV21-1 | - | 10 | CASPYNEQYF
TRBV3-1/TRBV3-2 | - | 16 | CASSPTSGGLQETQYF
TRBV2 | few | 17 | CASSDSLLAESSYEQYF
TRBV6-2/TRBV6-3 | - | 17 | CASSQRRTAATNEKLFF
TRBV3-1/TRBV3-2 | - | 15 | CASSQDRQGYSPLHF
TRBV6-5 | - | 14 | CASNPGQGTDTQYF
TRBV9 | - | 14 | CASSVVSSGVEQFF
TRBV2 | - | 16 | CASRNEQLATNEKLFF
TRBV7-3 | - | 15 | CASSFSGRAGNEQFF